The clone carrying this TCR beta chain appeared a few times. This specimen comes from a study of blood T cells in healthy people across ages. Using a J-beta primer mix together with a sample-barcoded 5' primer, a second PCR was run for roughly 6 to 11 cycles. TCRdb re-called the 5' RACE reads with MiXCR, one entry per CDR3 protein. The table records around 1,600,000 distinct CDR3 sequences, 35% to 45% of them present only once. With V trimmed by 7 bases and J by 8 bases, 16 bases remained unmatched. The CDR3 contains 16 residues. Per the germline V gene, CDR1 is SGHTA and CDR2 is FQGNSA. At least 5.5 micrograms of total RNA were extracted per sample.

This chain connects TRBV7-2 to TRBJ2-1, with 8 positions matching TRBD2. Sequenced sample: blood. This clonotype was obtained from a woman between 18 and 29 years old in good health. The CDR3 DNA reads as TGTGCCAGCAACACTTCGGCCGAGCGGGAGTTATATGAGCAGTTCTTC. This sequence encodes CASNTSAERELYEQFF.